This TCR beta chain originates from a study of graft-versus-host responses after intestinal transplantation. Turning to the study itself: For around 3 years after anti-thymocyte globulin induction, all recipients took tacrolimus and steroids. General study results and limits: The authors found GvH clones in recipient marrow, some appearing first in ileum or blood. The study found high graft-versus-host to host-versus-graft clonal ratios in allografts of patients with graft-donor T cell macrochimerism.

As regards this clone: Its antigen is still unknown.

The data were produced by immunoSEQ multiplex PCR, yet TCRdb's version contains in-frame clones alone and is incomplete. The sample shows some 70,000 clones, 92% of them seen only once. The ends were cut back, 6 bases at V and 2 bases at J, with 20 bases in the middle. The CDR3 has 17 residues. CDR1 and CDR2 (germline): MDHEN, SYDVKM. This chain links TRBV28 with TRBJ2-1; D is possibly TRBD1 or TRBD2 (5 bases each). This sample comprised bone marrow, obtained roughly 780 days after intestinal transplantation. The sequence was collected from a human patient who received an intestinal transplant, so some T cells may come from the graft donor. The DNA of the CDR3 is TGTGCCAGCAGCCGACCCGGGACGTCCCCCCCCTACAATGAGCAGTTCTTC. Translated, it gives CASSRPGTSPPYNEQFF.